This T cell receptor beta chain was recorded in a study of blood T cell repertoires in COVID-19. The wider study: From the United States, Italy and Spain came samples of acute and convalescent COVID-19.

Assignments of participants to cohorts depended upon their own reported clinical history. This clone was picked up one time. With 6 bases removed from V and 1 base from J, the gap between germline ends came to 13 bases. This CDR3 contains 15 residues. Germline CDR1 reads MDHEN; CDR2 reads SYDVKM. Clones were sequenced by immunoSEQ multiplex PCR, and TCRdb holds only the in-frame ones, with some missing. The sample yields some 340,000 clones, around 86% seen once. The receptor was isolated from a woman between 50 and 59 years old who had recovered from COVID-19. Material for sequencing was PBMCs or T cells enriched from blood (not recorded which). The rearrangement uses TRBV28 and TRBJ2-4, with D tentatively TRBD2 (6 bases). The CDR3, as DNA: TGTGCCAGCAGAGCCACTAGCCCGGCCAAAAACATTCAGTACTTC. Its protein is CASRATSPAKNIQYF.